The 30 T cell receptor beta chains below were found in one sample sequenced in a study of cytomegalovirus exposure and HLA in healthy donors. In the PCR, 60 Vbeta and 13 Jbeta primers were used. Here immunoSEQ multiplex PCR was the method, and the copy in TCRdb shows in-frame clones only, minus some. The sample records roughly 100,000 clones, roughly 79% being singletons. Specimen: PBMCs. The receptors stem from a man between 40 and 49 years old in good health and CMV-seronegative.

The gene calls are TRBV10-2 and TRBJ1-2, with a tentative D call TRBD1 (6 bases). Germline V CDR1 and CDR2: WSHSY, SAAADI. Trimming left V 8 bases short and J 4 bases short, with 20 bases between. The CDR3 loop spans 15 amino acids. The CDR3 DNA follows: TGCGCCAGCGGGTGGACAGCGGTACCCCCCTATGGCTACACCTTC. Residues: CASGWTAVPPYGYTF.

This clone occurred a few times. The chain joins TRBV7-9 to TRBJ1-1; 9 nucleotides match TRBD1. The germline CDR1 and CDR2 sequences are SEHNR and FQNEAQ (reference sequence). This CDR3 comprises 15 residues. V lost 3 bases and J lost 4; bases outside the gene matches: 6. The CDR3 sequence is CASSFRDRGITEAFF. In DNA, the CDR3 is TGTGCCAGCAGCTTCCGAGACAGGGGGATCACTGAAGCTTTCTTT. The entire variable domain, with the rest obtained from reference TRBV7-9 and TRBJ1-1, is as follows: DTGVSQNPRHKITKRGQNVTFRCDPISEHNRLYWYRQTLGQGPEFLTYFQNEAQLEKSRLLSDRFSAERPKGSFSTLEIQRTEQGDSAMYLCASSFRDRGITEAFFGQGTRLTVV.

The chain employs TRBV11-2 and TRBJ1-2, with TRBD1 as a possible D gene (5 bases). CDR3 length: 13 residues. Per the germline V gene, CDR1 is SGHAT and CDR2 is FQNNGV. V was pared by 5 bases and J by 7 bases, with 14 bases between. The CDR3, as DNA: TGTGCCAGCAGCCGCGCGGGGGGTTCTGGCTACACCTTC. Translating it yields CASSRAGGSGYTF. The variable domain in full, with the rest retrieved from reference TRBV11-2 and TRBJ1-2, is EAGVAQSPRYKIIEKRQSVAFWCNPISGHATLYWYQQILGQGPKLLIQFQNNGVVDDSQLPKDRFSAERLKGVDSTLKIQPAKLEDSAVYLCASSRAGGSGYTFGSGTRLTVV.

This clone occurred a few times. This chain links TRBV4-1 with TRBJ2-7; 10 bases match TRBD1. Germline CDR1 reads MGHRA; CDR2 reads YSYEKL. V shed 3 bases, J shed 7 bases, and the junction held 9 bases outside the gene matches. The CDR3 loop spans 15 amino acids. In DNA, the CDR3 is TGCGCCAGCAGCCAGCCCGGGACAGGGGTATTTGAGCAGTACTTC. Encoded protein: CASSQPGTGVFEQYF.

J is TRBJ2-7 and V is TRBV29-1, with TRBD1 matching over 9 bases. From germline, CDR1 is SQVTM and CDR2 ANQGSEA. CDR3 length: 14 amino acids. J gave up 3 bases and V 2 bases, and 5 bases lay outside the gene matches. This chain's CDR3 is CSVEFSGQGYEQYF. CDR3 DNA: TGCAGCGTTGAATTTTCGGGACAGGGCTACGAGCAGTACTTC.

V and J are TRBV27 and TRBJ1-5; D gene unclear. V was trimmed by 8 bases and J by 0 bases, leaving 8 bases between them. The germline gives CDR1 MNHEY, CDR2 SMNVEV (reference sequence). CDR3 size: 13 residues. The CDR3, as DNA: TGTGCCAGCGGAGGTCATAGCAATCAGCCCCAGCATTTT. It encodes CASGGHSNQPQHF.

The rearrangement links TRBV5-1 to TRBJ2-7; maybe TRBD1 (6 bases). Germline V gene sequence: CDR1 SGHRS, CDR2 YFSETQ. This CDR3 is 14 amino acids long. V lost 3 bases and J 5 bases, leaving 15 bases between the germline ends. CDR3 in amino acids: CASSSPTGYHEQYF. In DNA form, the CDR3 reads TGCGCCAGCAGCTCTCCCACAGGGTACCACGAGCAGTACTTC.

The rearrangement joins TRBV12-5 to TRBJ2-5; 11 nucleotides match TRBD1. This CDR3 region has 17 residues. The V segment lost 6 bases and the J segment 5 bases; nucleotides outside the gene matches: 14. Germline lookup yields CDR1 LGHNT and CDR2 FRNRAP. The CDR3 reads CASGRTGGAEGFETQYF. The CDR3 nucleotides read TGTGCTAGTGGAAGGACAGGGGGCGCTGAGGGCTTCGAGACCCAGTACTTC.

The chain combines TRBV30 with TRBJ1-5; D possibly corresponds to TRBD1 (6 bases). With 4 bases removed from V and 5 bases from J, the gap between germline ends came to 12 bases. There are 13 residues in the CDR3. CDR1 is GTSNPN and CDR2 is SVGIG in the germline V gene (reference sequence). The CDR3 reads CAWNRDIDQPQHF. As DNA, the CDR3 is TGTGCCTGGAACCGGGACATCGATCAGCCCCAGCATTTT.

This rearrangement joins TRBV4-1 to TRBJ2-7; 9 bases line up with TRBD2. Losses at the gene ends were 1 base for V and 5 bases for J; bases not matched to a gene: 6. CDR1 is MGHRA, CDR2 YSYEKL, per germline. This CDR3 has 15 residues. CDR3 amino acids: CASSQGSGLAHEQYF. CDR3 nucleotide sequence: TGCGCCAGCAGCCAAGGATCAGGACTAGCGCACGAGCAGTACTTC.

A single count supports this clone. This sequence joins TRBV5-3 and TRBJ2-3; 7 nucleotides align to TRBD2. TRBV5-3 is an open reading frame, and its role is uncertain. This CDR3 has 14 residues. After removal of 2 bases from V and 8 bases from J, the junction contained 8 bases not matched to a gene. The CDR3 nucleotides are TGTGCCAGAAGCTTAACGGGTTCGGGGGGTACGCAGTATTTT. It specifies CARSLTGSGGTQYF.

The chain is built from TRBV4-1 and TRBJ2-1, with D perhaps matching TRBD2 (7 bases). V lost 1 base and J lost 7, with 14 bases in between. From germline, CDR1 is MGHRA and CDR2 YSYEKL. The CDR3 contains 15 residues. The CDR3 DNA sequence: TGCGCCAGCAGCCAAGCGTGGGGGGGCGGGAATGAGCAGTTCTTC. This sequence encodes CASSQAWGGGNEQFF.

The sample holds a few counts of this clone. The chain combines TRBV2 with TRBJ2-2, with TRBD2 identical over 7 bases. Germline assignment: CDR1 SNHLY and CDR2 FYNNEI. The CDR3 spans 15 residues. With 7 bases clipped from V and 5 bases from J, the junction kept 10 bases outside the gene matches. CDR3 amino acids: CASNRRGSGTGELFF. The CDR3 DNA follows: TGTGCCAGCAATCGTAGGGGTAGCGGGACCGGGGAGCTGTTTTTT.

The chain recombines TRBV6-5 with TRBJ1-5; no definite D call. This CDR3 region has 15 residues. Trimming left V 5 bases short and J 0 bases short, with 11 bases between. Germline V gives CDR1 MNHEY, CDR2 SVGAGI. The CDR3 DNA reads TGTGCCAGCAGTCCGGGAGACTTTAGCAATCAGCCCCAGCATTTT. Translated: CASSPGDFSNQPQHF.

This chain joins TRBV4-1 and TRBJ2-7; no reliable D call. CDR3 length equals 14 residues. The V gene's germline CDR1 is MGHRA and CDR2 YSYEKL. V lost 1 base, J lost 0 bases, and 7 bases lay in between. CDR3 in amino acids: CASSQGAGSYEQYF. Written as DNA, the CDR3 is TGCGCCAGCAGCCAAGGGGCAGGCTCCTACGAGCAGTACTTC.

The chain couples TRBV2 to TRBJ2-3; D unclear. The CDR3 is 12 amino acids. Germline assignment: CDR1 SNHLY and CDR2 FYNNEI. V lost 5 bases, J lost 5 bases, and 8 bases lay in between. CDR3 region: CASSRSKDTQYF. CDR3 in DNA: TGTGCCAGCAGTCGGTCTAAAGATACGCAGTATTTT.

This chain uses TRBV19 with TRBJ1-5, with a weak D call TRBD1 (5 bases). The germline V gene has CDR1 LNHDA and CDR2 SQIVND (reference sequence). Between the trimmed V and J ends, which lost 3 bases and 5 bases, there was a span of 11 bases. This CDR3 contains 14 residues. CDR3 region: CASSIKSRDQPQHF. The DNA for the CDR3 is TGTGCCAGTAGTATTAAATCCAGGGATCAGCCCCAGCATTTT.

V usage is TRBV14 and J usage is TRBJ1-6; weak D call: TRBD1 (6 bases). Trimming cost V 6 bases and J 9 bases, with 15 bases left between them. The CDR3 loop spans 14 amino acids. The germline V gene encodes CDR1 SGHDN and CDR2 FVKESK. The CDR3 DNA is TGTGCCAGCAGTCTACAGGGTGAGTCTTCACCCCTCCACTTT. Residues: CASSLQGESSPLHF.

This chain uses TRBV7-2 with TRBJ2-1; 8 bases are a match to TRBD1. Per germline, CDR1 SGHTA and CDR2 FQGNSA. The CDR3 covers 15 residues. V was pared by 2 bases and J by 6 bases, with 6 bases of the junction left unmatched. The chain's CDR3 is CASSLRQGTPNEQFF. CDR3 DNA: TGTGCCAGCAGCTTAAGACAGGGGACACCCAATGAGCAGTTCTTC.

The chain employs TRBV2 and TRBJ2-7, with D perhaps matching TRBD1 (5 bases). This CDR3 contains 15 residues. Trimming took off 3 bases at V and 0 bases at J, with 12 bases between the two ends. CDR1 SNHLY and CDR2 FYNNEI come from the germline V gene. The chain's CDR3 is CASSDPRVSSYEQYF. The CDR3 region has the DNA TGTGCCAGCAGTGACCCCAGGGTAAGCTCCTACGAGCAGTACTTC. Together with reference TRBV2 and TRBJ2-7, the CDR3 gives the full variable domain: EPEVTQTPSHQVTQMGQEVILRCVPISNHLYFYWYRQILGQKVEFLVSFYNNEISEKSEIFDDQFSVERPDGSNFTLKIRSTKLEDSAMYFCASSDPRVSSYEQYFGPGTRLTVT.

The chain has TRBV7-8 and TRBJ2-6; a possible D gene is TRBD1 (5 bases). Trimming shortened V by 5 bases and J by 1 base, and 12 bases separated the two germline ends. From germline, CDR1 is SGHVS and CDR2 FQNEAQ. This CDR3 spans 16 amino acids. The CDR3 spells CASSHAPGSGANVLTF. The CDR3 DNA reads TGTGCCAGCAGCCACGCGCCAGGGTCTGGGGCCAACGTCCTGACTTTC.

This chain uses TRBV19 with TRBJ1-1; TRBD1 matches at 11 bases. Germline-derived CDR1 and CDR2 are LNHDA and SQIVND (reference sequence). J was trimmed by 5 bases and V by 10 bases; bases with no gene match: 9. The CDR3 loop spans 14 amino acids. The CDR3 bases are TGTGCCACCTCCGGGACAGGGGGGAGGACTGAAGCTTTCTTT. This translates into CATSGTGGRTEAFF.

This chain connects TRBV7-2 to TRBJ2-5; a weak D match, TRBD2 (6 bases). V lost 1 base and J 5 bases, leaving 11 bases between the germline ends. This CDR3 comprises 14 residues. Germline loops: CDR1 SGHTA, CDR2 FQGNSA. CDR3 in amino acids: CASSLGRGFETQYF. The CDR3 DNA reads TGTGCCAGCAGCTTAGGGCGGGGCTTTGAGACCCAGTACTTC. The variable domain in full, with the rest retrieved from reference TRBV7-2 and TRBJ2-5, is GAGVSQSPSNKVTEKGKDVELRCDPISGHTALYWYRQSLGQGLEFLIYFQGNSAPDKSGLPSDRFSAERTGGSVSTLTIQRTQQEDSAVYLCASSLGRGFETQYFGPGTRLLVL.

The V call is TRBV6-5, the J call TRBJ2-7; 8 bases fit TRBD1. This CDR3 has 13 amino acids. The V and J ends lost 4 bases and 4 bases, in that order; junction bases with no gene match: 3. The germline gives CDR1 MNHEY, CDR2 SVGAGI. DNA of the CDR3: TGTGCCAGCAGTTTGGGACAGGAATACGAGCAGTACTTC. Translated, it gives CASSLGQEYEQYF.

The V gene is TRBV4-1, the J gene TRBJ1-1, with TRBD1 as a possible D gene (5 bases). CDR1 and CDR2 from the germline V gene are MGHRA and YSYEKL. V shed 0 bases and J shed 6 bases, with 11 bases lying between them. This CDR3 region has 14 residues. The CDR3: CASSQDRVLAEAFF. Here the CDR3 DNA reads TGCGCCAGCAGCCAAGACAGGGTGTTGGCTGAAGCTTTCTTT.

This clone was seen a single time. The chain joins TRBV5-1 to TRBJ1-3, with TRBD1 matching over 10 bases. V dropped 0 bases and J dropped 3; count of bases not matched to a gene: 9. Germline CDR1 SGHRS, CDR2 YFSETQ. The length of the CDR3 is 18 residues. The CDR3 here is CASSLGSGQGIVGNTIYF. In DNA, the CDR3 is TGCGCCAGCAGCTTGGGCTCGGGACAGGGGATCGTTGGAAACACCATATATTTT.

V is TRBV11-3 and J is TRBJ1-4; TRBD1 matches 9 bases. The V segment lost 4 bases and the J segment 11 bases; nucleotides outside the gene matches: 8. The CDR3 runs 14 residues. CDR1 SGHNT and CDR2 YENEEA come from the germline V gene. The CDR3, as DNA: TGTGCCAGCAGCTCCACGGGACAGGGTGACAAACTGTTTTTT. It encodes CASSSTGQGDKLFF.

This rearrangement joins TRBV7-2 to TRBJ2-7; 7 nucleotides align to TRBD1. The V and J ends lost 10 bases and 4 bases, in that order; junction bases with no gene match: 13. The CDR3 sequence is 14 residues long. Per germline, CDR1 SGHTA and CDR2 FQGNSA. CDR3 residues: CATSRGRVGYEQYF. The CDR3 DNA reads as TGTGCCACATCAAGGGGGCGCGTTGGTTACGAGCAGTACTTC.

This clone appeared a few times. The chain combines TRBV4-3 with TRBJ2-7; 11 bases are a match to TRBD1. J was trimmed by 4 bases and V by 3 bases; bases with no gene match: 5. The CDR3 covers 15 residues. The V gene's germline CDR1 is LGHNA and CDR2 YSLEER. As DNA, the CDR3 is TGCGCCAGCAGCCAGACGGGACAGGGGGTTTACGAGCAGTACTTC. This codes for CASSQTGQGVYEQYF.

This chain links TRBV30 with TRBJ1-5; 7 positions agree with TRBD1. The germline gives CDR1 GTSNPN, CDR2 SVGIG (reference sequence). The CDR3 loop spans 14 amino acids. Trimming took 3 bases from V and 4 from J; bases not matched to a gene: 6. The CDR3 is CAWRATGNNQPQHF. For the CDR3, the DNA is TGTGCCTGGAGGGCGACAGGGAATAATCAGCCCCAGCATTTT.